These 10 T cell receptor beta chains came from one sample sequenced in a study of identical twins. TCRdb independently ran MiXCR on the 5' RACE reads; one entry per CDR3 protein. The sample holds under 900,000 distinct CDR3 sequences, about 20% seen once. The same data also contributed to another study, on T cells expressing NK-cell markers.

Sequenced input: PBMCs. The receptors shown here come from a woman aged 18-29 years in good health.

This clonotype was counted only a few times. The CDR3 DNA is TGTGCCAGCAGCTTTCGGGACACGGTTACCCAAGAGACCCAGTACTTC. Translation: CASSFRDTVTQETQYF. V usage is TRBV7-9 and J usage is TRBJ2-5; perhaps TRBD1 as D (6 bases). V dropped 3 bases and J dropped 1 base, with 15 bases sitting between them. CDR1 and CDR2 (germline): SEHNR, FQNEAQ (reference sequence). This CDR3 spans 16 amino acids.

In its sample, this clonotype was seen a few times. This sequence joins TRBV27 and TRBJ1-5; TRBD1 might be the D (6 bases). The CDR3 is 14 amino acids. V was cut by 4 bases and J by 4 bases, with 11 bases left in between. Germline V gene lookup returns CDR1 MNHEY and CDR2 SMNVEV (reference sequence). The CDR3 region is CASSYQGLNQPQHF. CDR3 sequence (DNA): TGTGCCAGCAGTTATCAGGGGTTGAATCAGCCCCAGCATTTT.

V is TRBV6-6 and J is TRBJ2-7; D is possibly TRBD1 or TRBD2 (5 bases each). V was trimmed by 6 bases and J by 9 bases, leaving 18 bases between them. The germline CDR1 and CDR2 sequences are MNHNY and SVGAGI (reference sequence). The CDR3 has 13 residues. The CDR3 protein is CASRRLGGSRQYF. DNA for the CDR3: TGTGCCAGCAGGCGCCTTGGGGGTTCGAGGCAGTACTTC.

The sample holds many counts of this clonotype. CDR3 in amino acids: CASSDGQSTGELFF. The CDR3 nucleotides are TGCGCCAGCAGTGATGGACAGTCCACCGGGGAGCTGTTTTTT. V usage is TRBV10-2 and J usage is TRBJ2-2; the D gene is possibly TRBD1 (6 bases). The ends were cut back, 3 bases at V and 4 bases at J, with 9 bases in the middle. Per the germline V gene, CDR1 is WSHSY and CDR2 is SAAADI. This CDR3 is 14 amino acids long.

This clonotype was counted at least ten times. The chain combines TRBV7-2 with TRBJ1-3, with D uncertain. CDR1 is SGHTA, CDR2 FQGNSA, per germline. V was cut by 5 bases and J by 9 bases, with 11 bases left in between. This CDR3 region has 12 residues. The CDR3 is CASSQARSTIYF. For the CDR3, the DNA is TGTGCCAGCAGCCAAGCTAGGAGCACCATATATTTT.

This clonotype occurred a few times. The CDR3, as DNA: TGTGCCAGCAGTGAAGCAAACAATCAGCCCCAGCATTTT. Translated, it gives CASSEANNQPQHF. J is TRBJ1-5 and V is TRBV6-1; D unresolved. Trimming removed 0 bases from V and 3 bases from J, with 3 bases in between. CDR1 and CDR2 from the germline V gene are MNHNS and SASEGT. The CDR3 is made up of 13 amino acids.

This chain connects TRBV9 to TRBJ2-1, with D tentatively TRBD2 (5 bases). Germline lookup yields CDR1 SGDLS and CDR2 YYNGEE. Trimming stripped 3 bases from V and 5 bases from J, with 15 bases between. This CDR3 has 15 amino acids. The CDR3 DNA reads TGTGCCAGCAGCGGGGTTTTAGCGACGAACAATGAGCAGTTCTTC. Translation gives CASSGVLATNNEQFF.

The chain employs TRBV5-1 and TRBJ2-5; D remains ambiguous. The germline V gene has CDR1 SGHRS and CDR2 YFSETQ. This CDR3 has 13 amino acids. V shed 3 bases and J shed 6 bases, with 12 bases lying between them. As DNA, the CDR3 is TGCGCCAGCAGCTCCGGACCCTTGCAGACCCAGTACTTC. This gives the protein CASSSGPLQTQYF.

The CDR3 region has the DNA TGTGCCAGCACTTTTGGGACTAGCGGGAGCTATGAGCAGTTCTTC. Its translation is CASTFGTSGSYEQFF. This chain connects TRBV6-2 or TRBV6-3 to TRBJ2-1; 14 nucleotides align to TRBD2. V was pared by 7 bases and J by 8 bases, with 7 bases of the junction left unmatched. CDR1 MNHEY and CDR2 SVGEGT come from the germline V gene. This CDR3 is 15 amino acids long.

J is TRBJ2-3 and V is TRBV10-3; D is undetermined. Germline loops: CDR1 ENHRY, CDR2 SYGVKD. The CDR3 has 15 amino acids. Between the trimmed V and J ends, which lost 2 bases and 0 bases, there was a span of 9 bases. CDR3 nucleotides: TGTGCCATCAGTGAGCCCGCCGTCAGCACAGATACGCAGTATTTT. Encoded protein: CAISEPAVSTDTQYF.